Listed below are T cell receptor beta chains from one sample, sequenced in a study of beta chain features in type 1 diabetes. Libraries were prepared by immunoSEQ multiplex PCR; TCRdb keeps only in-frame clonotypes and omits some of them. The sample contains 120,000 to 150,000 clones, 10% to 15% of which appear only once. The sample was central memory CD4+ T cells from blood. The receptor source for this set is a man younger than 35 with type 1 diabetes. The CDR3 runs from the conserved cysteine through the conserved F or W. D genes are given only for firm matches.

>TRBJ1-1|TRBD1|TRBV7-2
CASSFSQGATEAFF
>TRBJ2-3|.|TRBV18
CASSPLGQAGTDTQYF
>TRBJ2-7|.|TRBV12-5
CATRQGERYEQYF
>TRBJ2-4|.|TRBV25-1
CASSQSGTQNIQYF
>TRBJ2-1|TRBD1|TRBV27
CASSLSMTRDRVRNNEQFF
>TRBJ1-5|.|TRBV27
CASSPHNQPQHF
>TRBJ2-7|.|TRBV5-1
CASSPQGHDPYEQYF
>TRBJ1-5|TRBD1|TRBV6-5
CASSLTGGGQPQHF
>TRBJ2-3|.|TRBV4-2
CASSQGRAYTDTQYF
>TRBJ1-1|.|TRBV19
CASSRKLETEAFF
>TRBJ2-3|.|TRBV5-1
CASSFAADTQYF
>TRBJ2-1|TRBD2|TRBV6-1
CASRLAGGYEQFF
>TRBJ2-5|.|TRBV27
CASSFVGVETQYF
>TRBJ2-1|.|TRBV7-9
CASSLQGSEQFF
>TRBJ2-7|.|TRBV19
CASKSGMKQYF
>TRBJ1-1|.|TRBV7-9
CASSPSDWGAFF
>TRBJ2-3|TRBD1|TRBV30
CARQTGATDTQYF
>TRBJ2-2|.|TRBV10-3
CAISGGHPNTGELFF
>TRBJ1-1|.|TRBV10-3
CAISESGALQNTEAFF
>TRBJ2-3|.|TRBV5-5
CASRVGGTDTQYF
>TRBJ2-5|TRBD2|TRBV30
CAWRVTPSGGSETQYF
>TRBJ1-2|.|TRBV30
CAWMRKVNYGYTF
>TRBJ2-1|TRBD2|TRBV9
CASSPIWGGVNEQFF
>TRBJ1-2|.|TRBV19
CASRSSETVNYGYTF
>TRBJ2-5|.|TRBV7-3
CASSLLQAQYF
>TRBJ2-3|TRBD1|TRBV5-4
CASSLGGGEDTQYF
>TRBJ1-1|TRBD1|TRBV5-1
CASNLEQGRNTEAFF
>TRBJ1-5|.|TRBV6-5
CASSIDGNQPQHF
>TRBJ1-4|.|TRBV9
CASSVGSTNEKLFF
>TRBJ2-7|TRBD2|TRBV28
CASSLRTSENYEQYF
>TRBJ1-5|.|TRBV28
CASSQRYGNQPQHF
>TRBJ1-4|.|TRBV6-6
CASSSGEKLFF
>TRBJ1-1|.|TRBV30
CAWKRGPLTQNTEAFF
>TRBJ2-7|.|TRBV27
CASSSGYEQYF
>TRBJ2-5|.|TRBV5-1
CASSVVQETQYF
>TRBJ1-6|.|TRBV7-9
CASSSSRESAPLHF
>TRBJ1-2|.|TRBV7-2
CASSTRTNYGYTF
>TRBJ1-5|.|TRBV2
CASSDVWNQPQHF
>TRBJ2-7|.|TRBV25-1
CASSRRQAYEQYF
>TRBJ1-1|.|TRBV11-2
CASKGDHEYTEAFF
>TRBJ2-3|.|TRBV5-1
CASSLGQSTDTQYF
>TRBJ2-1|TRBD1|TRBV5-1
CASSLSDPGQGVNEQFF
>TRBJ1-1|.|TRBV5-1
CASRPQGENTEAFF
>TRBJ1-6|.|TRBV7-9
CASAPSWTERANSTLHF
>TRBJ2-1|.|TRBV7-6
CASSSLYRSKGNEQFF
>TRBJ2-3|.|TRBV19
CASSKSGEGTDTQYF